Below, 17 T cell receptor beta chains from the same sample are listed, as sequenced in a study of T cell responses to AZD1222 COVID-19 vaccine (dated by TCRdb to the early 2020s). Sample time point, as interpreted from the label and publication: about 28 days (+/-7) after the second vaccine dose. Library creation used the immunoSEQ multiplex PCR assay. Here the immuneACCESS table is served through TCRdb, limited to in-frame sequences with V and J called. Missing clones are a known gap in these copies; in checked studies unresolved V genes cover under half, and the rest lacks a known reason. Across this sample there are 150,000 to 200,000 clones, with around 89% seen only once. The ten most abundant clones make up about 25% of the sample. The material was peripheral blood, obtained 28 days after the second AZD1222 dose. Every receptor here comes from an adult who received the AZD1222 COVID-19 vaccine.

The V call is TRBV5-4, the J call TRBJ1-1, with 10 bases aligning to TRBD1. The CDR3 is 15 amino acids. V lost 3 bases to trimming and J lost 0 bases; unmatched junction nucleotides: 2. Germline V gene sequence: CDR1 SGHNT, CDR2 YYREEE (reference sequence). The CDR3: CASSSGQGMNTEAFF. The CDR3 DNA follows: TGTGCCAGCAGCTCGGGACAGGGGATGAACACTGAAGCTTTCTTT.

V usage is TRBV7-9 and J usage is TRBJ1-2; TRBD1 aligns across 7 bases. Germline V gene lookup returns CDR1 SEHNR and CDR2 FQNEAQ (reference sequence). CDR3 length equals 14 residues. V was clipped by 7 bases and J by 7 bases; unmatched bases: 12. CDR3 nucleotide sequence: TGTGCCAGCACCTCGAAGGAGGGGGCGAGTGGCTACACCTTC. Translating it yields CASTSKEGASGYTF.

The rearrangement links TRBV19 to TRBJ2-3; D remains ambiguous. The V end lost 3 bases, the J end lost 0 bases, and 10 bases lay between the germline ends. Looked up from germline, CDR1 is LNHDA and CDR2 is SQIVND (reference sequence). The CDR3 consists of 15 residues. CDR3 nucleotides: TGTGCCAGTAGTATCGGGCAGTCTAGCACAGATACGCAGTATTTT. It translates to CASSIGQSSTDTQYF.

The V and J genes are TRBV19 and TRBJ1-5; a weak D match, TRBD1 (6 bases). Per the germline V gene, CDR1 is LNHDA and CDR2 is SQIVND (reference sequence). Deletions cut 3 bases from V and 4 bases from J, with 13 bases between. The CDR3 is 15 amino acids. CDR3 protein: CASSIVIGTNQPQHF. The CDR3, as DNA: TGTGCCAGTAGTATCGTAATCGGGACAAATCAGCCCCAGCATTTT.

This chain connects TRBV4-3 to TRBJ2-7; D not resolved. The CDR3 spans 13 residues. V lost 3 bases and J lost 1, with 7 bases in between. Germline loops: CDR1 LGHNA, CDR2 YSLEER. This chain's CDR3 is CASSHGLSYEQYF. The CDR3 nucleotides read TGCGCCAGCAGCCATGGCCTTTCCTACGAGCAGTACTTC.

The chain recombines TRBV6-5 with TRBJ2-2; D might be TRBD1 (6 bases). The germline V gene has CDR1 MNHEY and CDR2 SVGAGI. Trimming removed 0 bases at V and 4 bases at J, with 12 bases between. The CDR3 extends over 16 amino acids. The CDR3 DNA sequence: TGTGCCAGCAGTTACTCGCCAGGGGCGGGCACCGGGGAGCTGTTTTTT. Translating it yields CASSYSPGAGTGELFF.

This chain uses TRBV12-3 or TRBV12-4 with TRBJ2-5; D is uncertain. The CDR3 spans 13 residues. Trimming pared 10 bases from V and 1 base from J, leaving 13 bases between. The CDR3 nucleotides read TGTGCCACAGCATTGGTAGGCCAAGAGACCCAGTACTTC. Translating it yields CATALVGQETQYF.

This chain joins TRBV5-1 and TRBJ2-2, with D tentatively TRBD1 (5 bases). Between the trimmed V and J ends, which lost 5 bases and 2 bases, there was a span of 13 bases. From germline, CDR1 is SGHRS and CDR2 YFSETQ. The CDR3 spans 15 residues. In DNA, the CDR3 is TGCGCCAGCAGTTGGACACCTCCCAACACCGGGGAGCTGTTTTTT. Translation: CASSWTPPNTGELFF.

This clone was detected once. The V gene is TRBV5-4, the J gene TRBJ2-5, with D perhaps matching TRBD1 or TRBD2 (6 bases each). Germline V gives CDR1 SGHNT, CDR2 YYREEE (reference sequence). The CDR3 consists of 14 residues. With 1 base removed from V and 2 bases from J, the gap between germline ends came to 9 bases. The CDR3 nucleotides read TGTGCCAGCAGCTTGAAAGGGGGGCAAGAGACCCAGTACTTC. This encodes CASSLKGGQETQYF.

The chain recombines TRBV19 with TRBJ1-5; D may be TRBD1 (6 bases). The germline CDR1 and CDR2 sequences are LNHDA and SQIVND (reference sequence). The CDR3 covers 15 residues. V lost 4 bases to trimming and J lost 5 bases, with 15 bases between them. As DNA, the CDR3 is TGTGCCAGTAGTACCCTCGGACAGCAGGATCAGCCCCAGCATTTT. Translated, it gives CASSTLGQQDQPQHF. The full variable domain, with the rest looked up from reference TRBV19 and TRBJ1-5, is DGGITQSPKYLFRKEGQNVTLSCEQNLNHDAMYWYRQDPGQGLRLIYYSQIVNDFQKGDIAEGYSVSREKKESFPLTVTSAQKNPTAFYLCASSTLGQQDQPQHFGDGTRLSIL.

On this clone itself: Relative to the germline gene, one junction end is altered; a read error may explain this. V usage is TRBV19 and J usage is TRBJ1-2; no definite D call. The CDR3 spans 9 residues. The germline CDR1 and CDR2 sequences are LNHDA and SQIVND (reference sequence). The CDR3 DNA reads as TGTGCCAGTAAAGGCAGCCCCTCCTTC. It is translated as CASKGSPSF. Using reference TRBV19 and TRBJ1-2 for the parts outside the CDR3, the full variable domain is DGGITQSPKYLFRKEGQNVTLSCEQNLNHDAMYWYRQDPGQGLRLIYYSQIVNDFQKGDIAEGYSVSREKKESFPLTVTSAQKNPTAFYLCASKGSPSFGSGTRLTVV.

V gene TRBV28 combines with J gene TRBJ2-7; D gene unclear. The CDR3 contains 12 residues. Per germline, CDR1 MDHEN and CDR2 SYDVKM. V was pared by 6 bases and J by 3 bases, with 9 bases between. CDR3 bases: TGTGCCAGCAGCCCTCCCCGCTACGAGCAGTACTTC. Amino acids: CASSPPRYEQYF.

The table lists this clone with a few counts. V gene TRBV29-1 combines with J gene TRBJ1-5; TRBD1 agrees at 9 bases. The germline CDR1 and CDR2 sequences are SQVTM and ANQGSEA. This CDR3 region has 14 residues. J lost 5 bases, V lost 6 bases, and 8 bases had no gene match. DNA for the CDR3: TGCAGCGTCGCCGGGACAGGGAAGGATCAGCCCCAGCATTTT. This sequence encodes CSVAGTGKDQPQHF.

The V and J genes are TRBV9 and TRBJ2-2; perhaps TRBD2 as D (5 bases). Trimming cost V 0 bases and J 6 bases, with 15 bases left between them. Germline lookup yields CDR1 SGDLS and CDR2 YYNGEE. The CDR3 contains 16 residues. The CDR3 here is CASSVAVLEGAGELFF. The CDR3 DNA reads as TGTGCCAGCAGCGTAGCTGTTCTAGAGGGTGCCGGGGAGCTGTTTTTT.

The sample holds a few counts of this clone. The chain joins TRBV19 to TRBJ1-5; D unresolved. Trimming took 9 bases from V and 0 from J, leaving 18 bases between them. This CDR3 has 16 amino acids. From germline, CDR1 is LNHDA and CDR2 SQIVND (reference sequence). As DNA, the CDR3 is TGTGCCAGCAGTCGTCCTTCTTCTCTTAGCAATCAGCCCCAGCATTTT. It is translated as CASSRPSSLSNQPQHF. Looking up the rest from reference TRBV19 and TRBJ1-5 gives the full variable domain: DGGITQSPKYLFRKEGQNVTLSCEQNLNHDAMYWYRQDPGQGLRLIYYSQIVNDFQKGDIAEGYSVSREKKESFPLTVTSAQKNPTAFYLCASSRPSSLSNQPQHFGDGTRLSIL.

The CDR3 sequence is CASRSPGREQYF. The DNA of the CDR3 is TGCGCCAGCAGGTCTCCGGGCAGGGAGCAGTACTTC. The chain links TRBV10-2 to TRBJ2-7; D unclear. Trimming took 6 bases from V and 7 from J, leaving 13 bases between them. The CDR3 extends over 12 amino acids. Germline V gene lookup returns CDR1 WSHSY and CDR2 SAAADI.

V is TRBV25-1 and J is TRBJ2-6, with D possibly matching TRBD2 (6 bases). Per germline, CDR1 MGHDK and CDR2 SYGVNS. CDR3 length: 15 amino acids. V lost 4 bases, J lost 0 bases, and 7 bases lay in between. CDR3 nucleotide sequence: TGTGCCAGCAGTGTGGGGGGCTCTGGGGCCAACGTCCTGACTTTC. It specifies CASSVGGSGANVLTF.